This T cell receptor beta chain originates from a study of CD8+CD57+ T cells in acquired aplastic anemia. The wider study: Roughly 3 ug was the average amount of DNA from sorted CD4+ and CD8+ cells. Healthy donors yielded 8.5 million to 13 million CD4+ cell reads on average.

As to this clonotype: The antigen remains unidentified.

V was clipped by 8 bases and J by 0 bases, with 8 bases between them. Germline V CDR1 and CDR2: SGHTA, FQGNSA. The CDR3 runs to 13 residues. Study-level points and caveats: Sharing between patients and controls was observed for twenty-nine CD8+ CDR3 sequences. Between the patient and control groups, CD8+ Simpson's diversity did not differ significantly.

Template material for TCR beta VDJ and CDR3 profiling consisted of genomic DNA. TCRdb analysed the reads with MiXCR anew, one entry per CDR3 protein. The sample records about 130,000 distinct CDR3 sequences, roughly 40% being singletons. The rearrangement uses TRBV7-2 and TRBJ1-5; no firm D call. The sequence came from a human donor in good health, serving as a control. Sequencing was carried out using sorted CD4+, CD8+, or CD8+CD57+ T cells (not recorded which) from PBMCs. For the CDR3, the DNA is TGTGCCAGCTCGACCCATAGCAATCAGCCCCAGCATTTT. Residues: CASSTHSNQPQHF.